The 31 T cell receptor beta chains given below trace back to one sample, sequenced in a study of T cells in Graves' hyperthyroidism and ophthalmopathy. The investigators amplified TCR beta CDR3 regions from RNA transcripts. HTBI primers were used for first-round RT-PCR of the TCR CDR3. Via MiXCR, TCRdb re-called the multiplex PCR reads, giving one row per CDR3 protein. Among 650,000 to 850,000 distinct CDR3 sequences listed, approximately 18% were seen once. Sequencing was performed on blood. The receptors derive from a woman between 45 and 65 years old with Graves' hyperthyroidism that later progressed to Graves' ophthalmopathy.

This clonotype was counted ten times or more. The chain carries TRBV6-1 and TRBJ1-2; the D is unclear. Trimming left V 4 bases short and J 2 bases short, with 14 bases between. There are 15 residues in the CDR3. In germline, CDR1 is MNHNS, CDR2 SASEGT. CDR3 region: CASSVGEGENYGYTF. CDR3 sequence (DNA): TGTGCCAGCAGTGTGGGAGAAGGTGAGAACTATGGCTACACCTTC.

This clonotype was counted between two and nine times. The V call is TRBV6-1, the J call TRBJ1-4; TRBD1 might be the D (5 bases). CDR3 length: 15 amino acids. CDR1 is MNHNS and CDR2 is SASEGT in the germline V gene. V was cut by 4 bases and J by 10 bases, with 19 bases left in between. The CDR3 DNA reads as TGTGCCAGCAGTGGGACACGGGAACGGGGGGTAAAACTGTTTTTT. It encodes CASSGTRERGVKLFF.

The V call is TRBV20-1, the J call TRBJ2-7; TRBD1 matches 9 bases. J gave up 5 bases and V 5 bases, and 10 bases lay outside the gene matches. CDR1 and CDR2 (germline): DFQATT, SNEGSKA (reference sequence). The CDR3 covers 14 residues. DNA for the CDR3: TGCAGTGCTGGACGGGACAGGGTATCCCACGAGCAGTACTTC. Amino acids: CSAGRDRVSHEQYF.

The V gene is TRBV12-3 or TRBV12-4, the J gene TRBJ1-4; perhaps TRBD1 as D (5 bases). This CDR3 spans 13 amino acids. V gave up 4 bases and J gave up 7 bases, with 10 bases separating them. In DNA form, the CDR3 reads TGTGCCAGCAGTTCCCTAAGGGGTGAAAAACTGTTTTTT. Translated: CASSSLRGEKLFF.

The sample holds one count of this clonotype. This chain connects TRBV4-1 to TRBJ1-5; weak D call: TRBD1 (5 bases). The CDR3 has 14 amino acids. Germline lookup yields CDR1 MGHRA and CDR2 YSYEKL. The V end lost 1 base, the J end lost 6 bases, and 10 bases lay between the germline ends. The CDR3 loop is CASSQATGGQPQHF. The DNA for the CDR3 is TGCGCCAGCAGCCAAGCTACGGGGGGTCAGCCCCAGCATTTT.

There are many counts of this clonotype. The chain joins TRBV2 to TRBJ2-7, with D possibly being TRBD1 (6 bases). This CDR3 is 14 amino acids long. With 4 bases removed from V and 0 bases from J, the gap between germline ends came to 10 bases. CDR1 is SNHLY and CDR2 is FYNNEI in the germline V gene. The CDR3 is CASSVGTPSYEQYF. The CDR3 DNA follows: TGTGCCAGCAGTGTTGGGACACCCTCCTACGAGCAGTACTTC.

This clonotype was seen only a few times. V is TRBV5-1 and J is TRBJ1-6, with TRBD1 matching 8 bases. Per germline, CDR1 SGHRS and CDR2 YFSETQ. CDR3 size: 15 residues. V shed 4 bases and J 10 bases; nucleotides not matched to a gene: 10. This chain's CDR3 is CASSTGTGPGSPLHF. The CDR3 DNA follows: TGCGCCAGCAGCACCGGGACAGGTCCAGGATCACCCCTCCACTTT.

This clonotype was seen repeatedly, ten times or more. The V call is TRBV7-8, the J call TRBJ2-3; D may match TRBD1 or TRBD2 (5 bases each). Germline values: CDR1 SGHVS, CDR2 FQNEAQ. The CDR3 runs 16 residues. V gave up 7 bases and J gave up 2 bases, with 19 bases separating them. Here the CDR3 reads CASTRQFGEDTDTQYF. Written as DNA, the CDR3 is TGTGCCAGCACCCGACAGTTCGGGGAAGACACAGATACGCAGTATTTT.

There are many counts of this clonotype. V and J are TRBV2 and TRBJ2-2, with 13 bases that match TRBD2. CDR3 length: 15 residues. Germline CDR1 reads SNHLY; CDR2 reads FYNNEI. The V segment lost 10 bases and the J segment 4 bases; nucleotides outside the gene matches: 6. The CDR3 sequence is CAKQTSGGATGELFF. Here the CDR3 DNA reads TGTGCCAAACAAACTAGCGGGGGGGCCACCGGGGAGCTGTTTTTT.

CDR3 region: CASGLVMAGGPHEQFF. The CDR3 coding sequence is TGTGCTAGTGGTTTGGTAATGGCGGGGGGGCCTCATGAGCAGTTCTTC. The genes are TRBV12-5 and TRBJ2-1, with 9 bases identical to TRBD2. J gave up 8 bases and V 0 bases, and 8 bases lay outside the gene matches. Germline values: CDR1 LGHNT, CDR2 FRNRAP. The CDR3 runs to 16 residues.

The V call is TRBV5-4, the J call TRBJ1-6, with TRBD1 identical over 9 bases. V lost 4 bases and J lost 9; bases outside the gene matches: 5. CDR1 and CDR2 from the germline V gene are SGHNT and YYREEE (reference sequence). The CDR3 is made up of 14 amino acids. CDR3 sequence (DNA): TGTGCCAGCAGCACACAGGGGGCAGGTTCACCCCTCCACTTT. Translation gives CASSTQGAGSPLHF.

The rearrangement joins TRBV9 to TRBJ2-1; tentatively, D is TRBD2 (7 bases). Germline CDR1 is SGDLS and CDR2 is YYNGEE. The length of the CDR3 is 15 residues. V was clipped by 1 base and J by 6 bases, with 14 bases between them. CDR3 in amino acids: CASSVFGGGRNEQFF. The DNA for the CDR3 is TGTGCCAGCAGCGTATTTGGGGGGGGGCGCAATGAGCAGTTCTTC.

J is TRBJ2-1 and V is TRBV5-1; 11 bases line up with TRBD2. Germline V CDR1 and CDR2: SGHRS, YFSETQ. This CDR3 spans 16 amino acids. V trimming: 5 bases; J trimming: 10 bases; junction bases outside the gene matches: 14. As DNA, the CDR3 is TGCGCCAGCAGACCAACACTAGCGGGGGCCGGTGGAGAGCAGTTCTTC. It specifies CASRPTLAGAGGEQFF.

Regarding this clonotype: This may come from a read error, since a much larger clone is one base off. The genes are TRBV6-1 and TRBJ1-6, with 8 positions matching TRBD1. This CDR3 region has 15 residues. Germline values: CDR1 MNHNS, CDR2 SASEGT. In nucleotides, the CDR3 is TGTGCCAGCAGGGGGACAGGCTTCTATAATCCACCCCTCCACTTT. This gives the protein CASRGTGFYNPPLHF.

The J gene is TRBJ2-7, the V gene TRBV7-2; D remains ambiguous. This CDR3 is built from 14 residues. Germline assignment: CDR1 SGHTA and CDR2 FQGNSA. The V end lost 2 bases, the J end lost 6 bases, and 14 bases lay between the germline ends. DNA for the CDR3: TGTGCCAGCAGCTTAACGATGGACCTTCCCGAGCAGTACTTC. Translation gives CASSLTMDLPEQYF.

The V call is TRBV12-5, the J call TRBJ2-2; 11 positions agree with TRBD2. Germline V gives CDR1 LGHNT, CDR2 FRNRAP. Trimming at V came to 6 bases and at J to 8 bases, leaving 5 bases not matched to a gene. There are 14 residues in the CDR3. The CDR3: CASGPLAGAGELFF. The CDR3 DNA reads TGTGCTAGTGGACCACTAGCGGGGGCGGGGGAGCTGTTTTTT. Full variable domain (outside the CDR3, taken from reference TRBV12-5 and TRBJ2-2): DARVTQTPRHKVTEMGQEVTMRCQPILGHNTVFWYRQTMMQGLELLAYFRNRAPLDDSGMPKDRFSAEMPDATLATLKIQPSEPRDSAVYFCASGPLAGAGELFFGEGSRLTVL.

Notes on this clonotype: A junction boundary mismatches the germline segment, possibly from a read error. This chain connects TRBV5-1 to TRBJ2-1; 7 nucleotides line up with TRBD2. The CDR3 loop spans 16 amino acids. The germline gives CDR1 SGHRS, CDR2 YFSETQ. The CDR3 loop is CASSVGGQGGFNEQFF. Written as DNA, the CDR3 is TGTGCCAGCAGCGTAGGTGGGCAGGGAGGGTTCAATGAGCAGTTCTTC.

This clonotype has a count of ten or more. The genes are TRBV3-1 and TRBJ1-1, with 9 nucleotides matching TRBD1. J was trimmed by 8 bases and V by 5 bases; bases with no gene match: 9. Germline assignment: CDR1 LGHDT and CDR2 YNNKEL (reference sequence). The CDR3 spans 14 residues. The DNA of the CDR3 is TGTGCCAGCAGCTATAACAGGGGGCGCTCCGAAGCTTTCTTT. As protein: CASSYNRGRSEAFF.

This clonotype was counted between two and nine times. The rearrangement uses TRBV6-6 and TRBJ1-2; a weak D match, TRBD1 (5 bases). Germline CDR1 is MNHNY and CDR2 is SVGAGI (reference sequence). The V and J ends lost 2 bases and 7 bases respectively, with 11 bases between them. CDR3 length: 13 residues. The DNA for the CDR3 is TGTGCCAGCAGTTACGGGAGGGGTCTTGGCTACACCTTC. Translation gives CASSYGRGLGYTF.

To note about this clonotype: Being one base from a much bigger clone, this may be a read error. V is TRBV7-2 and J is TRBJ2-2; no reliable D call. The CDR3 covers 14 residues. CDR1 is SGHTA, CDR2 FQGNSA, per germline. V dropped 5 bases and J dropped 4 bases, with 11 bases sitting between them. CDR3 amino acids: CTSSPRASTGELFF. The CDR3 bases are TGTACCAGCAGCCCCCGGGCCTCCACCGGGGAGCTGTTTTTT.

This clonotype has more than one count but fewer than ten. The chain has TRBV7-3 and TRBJ2-4, with D possibly called TRBD1 or TRBD2 (5 bases each). With 10 bases removed from V and 1 base from J, the gap between germline ends came to 14 bases. CDR1 and CDR2 from the germline V gene are SGHTA and FQGTGA. The CDR3 covers 14 residues. The CDR3 DNA is TGTGCCATCGAACTAGGGGACGCCAAAAACATTCAGTACTTC. This sequence encodes CAIELGDAKNIQYF.

This clonotype was picked up a small number of times. V and J are TRBV6-1 and TRBJ1-2; D remains ambiguous. Deletions cut 2 bases from V and 0 bases from J, with 10 bases between. The CDR3 loop spans 15 amino acids. CDR1 is MNHNS and CDR2 is SASEGT in the germline V gene. The CDR3 DNA reads TGTGCCAGCAGTGAAACTCCAGCAGCTAACTATGGCTACACCTTC. Its protein is CASSETPAANYGYTF.

The genes are TRBV6-9 and TRBJ1-4; D is possibly TRBD1 (5 bases). Trimming took 3 bases from V and 3 from J, leaving 11 bases between them. The CDR3 covers 15 residues. Germline V gene data show CDR1 as MNHGY and CDR2 as SVAAGI. In DNA, the CDR3 is TGTGCCAGCAGTTACAGGGCCAGGTCTAATGAAAAACTGTTTTTT. Its translation: CASSYRARSNEKLFF.

The rearrangement links TRBV6-2 or TRBV6-3 to TRBJ2-4; 9 bases are shared with TRBD1. The CDR3 contains 13 residues. J was trimmed by 12 bases and V by 6 bases; bases with no gene match: 9. Germline lookup yields CDR1 MNHEY and CDR2 SVGEGT. CDR3 bases: TGTGCCAGCAGGGGGACAGGGATGACAAGTCAGTACTTC. Translated: CASRGTGMTSQYF.

This clonotype has ten or more counts. The rearrangement joins TRBV3-1 to TRBJ2-1; 8 nucleotides line up with TRBD1. This CDR3 contains 20 residues. The ends lost 3 bases at V and 2 bases at J; junction bases unmatched: 18. The germline V gene has CDR1 LGHDT and CDR2 YNNKEL (reference sequence). The CDR3 reads CASSHTRGNPGQGAYNEQFF. CDR3 DNA: TGTGCCAGCAGCCACACGCGAGGTAATCCAGGACAGGGTGCCTACAATGAGCAGTTCTTC.

In its sample, this clonotype was seen many times. CDR3 protein: CSGQTGGITEAFF. The CDR3 region has the DNA TGCAGTGGTCAAACAGGGGGCATAACTGAAGCTTTCTTT. The V call is TRBV20-1, the J call TRBJ1-1; 9 bases line up with TRBD1. The CDR3 spans 13 residues. With V trimmed by 7 bases and J by 5 bases, 8 bases remained unmatched. CDR1 and CDR2 from the germline V gene are DFQATT and SNEGSKA (reference sequence).

This clonotype was seen at least ten times. J is TRBJ2-7 and V is TRBV20-1; tentatively, D is TRBD1 or TRBD2 (5 bases each). CDR3 length equals 15 residues. Trimming removed 0 bases at V and 0 bases at J, with 12 bases between. Germline CDR1 DFQATT, CDR2 SNEGSKA (reference sequence). For the CDR3, the DNA is TGCAGTGCTAGAGATATAGGGACGGGCTCCTACGAGCAGTACTTC. Translation gives CSARDIGTGSYEQYF.

The rearrangement uses TRBV2 and TRBJ2-1, with D perhaps TRBD1 (6 bases). V lost 7 bases and J lost 2, with 15 bases in between. There are 15 residues in the CDR3. CDR1 is SNHLY and CDR2 is FYNNEI in the germline V gene. This CDR3 is CASIRTVGTYNEQFF. The CDR3 DNA sequence: TGTGCCAGCATACGGACAGTGGGTACCTACAATGAGCAGTTCTTC.

This rearrangement joins TRBV9 to TRBJ1-3; D not resolved. This CDR3 is 12 amino acids long. Trimming took 7 bases from V and 2 from J, leaving 7 bases between them. Germline CDR1 and CDR2: SGDLS and YYNGEE. The CDR3 DNA reads as TGTGCCAGCGGGCCGACTGGAAACACCATATATTTT. It specifies CASGPTGNTIYF.

This clonotype was counted at least ten times. This sequence joins TRBV3-1 and TRBJ1-1; D not resolved. The germline V and J ends were trimmed by 5 bases and 2 bases, with 9 bases remaining between them. This CDR3 has 13 residues. Germline-derived CDR1 and CDR2 are LGHDT and YNNKEL (reference sequence). This chain's CDR3 is CASSALHNTEAFF. The CDR3 coding sequence is TGTGCCAGCAGCGCGCTACATAACACTGAAGCTTTCTTT.

This clonotype was picked up many times. V usage is TRBV5-1 and J usage is TRBJ2-3; the match to TRBD1 covers 9 bases. Germline V gives CDR1 SGHRS, CDR2 YFSETQ. V was pared by 4 bases and J by 5 bases, with 8 bases of the junction left unmatched. The CDR3 contains 15 residues. This CDR3 is CASSPGQGTRDTQYF. CDR3 in DNA: TGCGCCAGCAGCCCGGGACAGGGAACTCGAGATACGCAGTATTTT.